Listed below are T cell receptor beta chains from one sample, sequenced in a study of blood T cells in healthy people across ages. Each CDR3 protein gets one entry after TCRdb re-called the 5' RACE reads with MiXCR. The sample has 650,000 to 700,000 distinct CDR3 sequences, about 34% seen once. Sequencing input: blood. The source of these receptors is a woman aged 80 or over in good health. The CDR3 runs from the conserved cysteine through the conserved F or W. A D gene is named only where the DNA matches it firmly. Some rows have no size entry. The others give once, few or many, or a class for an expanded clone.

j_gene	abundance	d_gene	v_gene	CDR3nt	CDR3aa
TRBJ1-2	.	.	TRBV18	TGTGCCAGCTCACTATACGACGGGTATGGCTACACCTTC	CASSLYDGYGYTF
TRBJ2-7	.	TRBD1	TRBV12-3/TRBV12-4	TGTGCCAGCACCACCGGGACAGGGGCACCCTACGAGCAGTACTTC	CASTTGTGAPYEQYF
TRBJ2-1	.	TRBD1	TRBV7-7	TGTGCTAGCAGCCCCCGGACAGGGGGCTCCTACAATGAGCAGTTCTTC	CASSPRTGGSYNEQFF
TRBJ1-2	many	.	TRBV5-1	TGCGCCAGCAGCCGGGACAACCAGAACTATGGCTACACCTTC	CASSRDNQNYGYTF
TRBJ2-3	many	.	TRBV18	TGTGCCAGCTCACCACCGGTAGGGGGTGAGGCTAGCACAGATACGCAGTATTTT	CASSPPVGGEASTDTQYF
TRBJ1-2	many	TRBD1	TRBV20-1	TGCAGTGCTAGAGATCCCCAGGGGGTCTATGGCTACACCTTC	CSARDPQGVYGYTF
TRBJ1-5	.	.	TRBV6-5	TGTGCCAGCAGGCGGACAGCGGTAAATAGCAATCAGCCCCAGCATTTT	CASRRTAVNSNQPQHF
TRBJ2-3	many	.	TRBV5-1	TGCGCCAGCAGCTTGGGATTCAGCACAGATACGCAGTATTTT	CASSLGFSTDTQYF
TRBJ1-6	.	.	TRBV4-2	TGTGCCAGCAGCCAAGATCCCCAGGGTACGGCTTCACCCCTCCACTTT	CASSQDPQGTASPLHF
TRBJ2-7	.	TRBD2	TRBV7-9	TGTGCCAGCAGCGTAGCGGGAGCCTCCTACGAGCAGTACTTC	CASSVAGASYEQYF
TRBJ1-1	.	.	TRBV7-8	TGTGCCAGTAGCTTTGAACAGGGATGGAACACTGAAGCTTTCTTT	CASSFEQGWNTEAFF
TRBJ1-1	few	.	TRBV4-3	TGCGCCAGCAGCGCCCAGGTACCGGGTGGAGCTTTCTTT	CASSAQVPGGAFF
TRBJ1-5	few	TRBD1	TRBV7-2	TGTGCCAGCAGCTACAGACAGGGCCCTAATCAGCCCCAGCATTTT	CASSYRQGPNQPQHF
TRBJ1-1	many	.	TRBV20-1	TGCAGTGCTTTAGGGTTTACTGAAGCTTTCTTT	CSALGFTEAFF
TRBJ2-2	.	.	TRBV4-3	TGCGCCAGCAGCAAACAGGGTTACACCGGGGAGCTGTTTTTT	CASSKQGYTGELFF
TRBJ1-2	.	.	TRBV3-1	TGTGCCAGCAGCCAAGGAGGAGCATATGGCTACACCTTC	CASSQGGAYGYTF
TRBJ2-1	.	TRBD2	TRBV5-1	TGCGCCAGCAGCCCACGGACTAGCGGGGGGGGGAACTACAATGAGCAGTTCTTC	CASSPRTSGGGNYNEQFF
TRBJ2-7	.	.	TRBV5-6	TGTGCCAGCAGCCCAAAAGCTCGGGGGTACTACGAGCAGTACTTC	CASSPKARGYYEQYF
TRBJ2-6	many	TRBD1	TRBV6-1	TGTGCCAGCAGTCCGGACAGGGCACTAGGGGGCTCTGGGGCCAACGTCCTGACTTTC	CASSPDRALGGSGANVLTF
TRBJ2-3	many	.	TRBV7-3	TGTGCCAGCAGCTTAGGCGGGGGCCACACAGATACGCAGTATTTT	CASSLGGGHTDTQYF
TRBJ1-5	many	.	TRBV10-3	TGTGCCGCTAGTCGGGGGGAAGGCAATCAGCCCCAGCATTTT	CAASRGEGNQPQHF
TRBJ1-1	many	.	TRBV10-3	TGTGCCATCAGTGAGTCAAGGGCGGGGAACACTGAAGCTTTCTTT	CAISESRAGNTEAFF
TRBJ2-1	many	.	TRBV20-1	TGCAGTGCTAGAGATCTCCGTGGCGGTAGCTCCTACAATGAGCAGTTCTTC	CSARDLRGGSSYNEQFF
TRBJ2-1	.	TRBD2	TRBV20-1	TGCAGTGCTAGAAACAGCGGGGGGGCCTGGTACAATGAGCAGTTCTTC	CSARNSGGAWYNEQFF
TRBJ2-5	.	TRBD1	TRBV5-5	TGTGCCAGTAGCTTGGGTGTGGGACAGGGGGCGCAAGAGACCCAGTACTTC	CASSLGVGQGAQETQYF
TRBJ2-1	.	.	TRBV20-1	TGCAGTGCTAATCGACGAAAGAATTCAGCGAGGGATGAGCAGTTCTTC	CSANRRKNSARDEQFF
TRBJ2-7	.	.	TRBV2	TGTGCCAGCAGTGAAGGTGGCACATCCTACGAGCAGTACTTC	CASSEGGTSYEQYF
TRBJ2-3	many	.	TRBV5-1	TGCGCCAGCAGCTTGGGAACTTGGGCCGATACGCAGTATTTT	CASSLGTWADTQYF
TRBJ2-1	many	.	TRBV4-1	TGCGCCAGCAGCCAAGTCAGGCAGGACCAATACAATGAGCAGTTCTTC	CASSQVRQDQYNEQFF
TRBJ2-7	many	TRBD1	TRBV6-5	TGTGCCAGCAGTTACCTAGAGGGGACAGGAGACTACGAGCAGTACTTC	CASSYLEGTGDYEQYF
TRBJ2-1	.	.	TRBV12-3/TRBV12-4	TGTGCCAGCAAGCATCCCCAGGTCGGCGGCAGTGAGCAGTTCTTC	CASKHPQVGGSEQFF
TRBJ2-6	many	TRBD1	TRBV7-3	TGTGCCAGCAGCTCCGGGACAGCCGGGGCCAACGTCCTGACTTTC	CASSSGTAGANVLTF
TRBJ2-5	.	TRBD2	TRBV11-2	TGTGCCAGCAGCTTGCCGCTAGCGGAGGGAGAGACCCAGTACTTC	CASSLPLAEGETQYF
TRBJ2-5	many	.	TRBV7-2	TGTGCCAGCAGCTTAGGACGGAGGGAGACCCAGTACTTC	CASSLGRRETQYF
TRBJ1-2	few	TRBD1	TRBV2	TGTGCCAGCAGTCCCCGACAGGGGGCTTTCAATGGCTACACCTTC	CASSPRQGAFNGYTF
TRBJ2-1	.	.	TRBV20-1	TGCAGTGCTACCAGGGACGGCAATGAGCAGTTCTTC	CSATRDGNEQFF
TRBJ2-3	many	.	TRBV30	TGTGCCTGGAGTGAAAGTTACCGCACAGATACGCAGTATTTT	CAWSESYRTDTQYF
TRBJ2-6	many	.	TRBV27	TGTGCCAGCTCCCTCCTCTCTGGGGCCAACGTCCTGACTTTC	CASSLLSGANVLTF
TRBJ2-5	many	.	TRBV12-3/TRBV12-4	TGTGCCAGCGGTGACAGATTAGAGACCCAGTACTTC	CASGDRLETQYF
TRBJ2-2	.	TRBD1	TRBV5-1	TGCGCCAGCAGCTTGGGCCGACAGGGGAGGAACGGGGAGCTGTTTTTT	CASSLGRQGRNGELFF
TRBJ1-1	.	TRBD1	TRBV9	TGTGCCAGCAGCCTCCGGGACAGGGGGAACACTGAAGCTTTCTTT	CASSLRDRGNTEAFF
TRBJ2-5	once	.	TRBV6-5	TGTGCCAGCAGTTACTCGTCAGGGCAAGAGACCCAGTACTTC	CASSYSSGQETQYF
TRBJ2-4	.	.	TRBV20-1	TGCAGCGCTAGCGGACAGAAAGCCAAAAACATTCAGTACTTC	CSASGQKAKNIQYF
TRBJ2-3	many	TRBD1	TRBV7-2	TGTGCCAGCAGCTTACAGGGGGCGGGTGGCACAGATACGCAGTATTTT	CASSLQGAGGTDTQYF
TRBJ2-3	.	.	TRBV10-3	TGTGCCAGCATGGGGGGCCACACAGATACGCAGTATTTT	CASMGGHTDTQYF
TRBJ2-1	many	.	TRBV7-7	TGTGCCAGCAGCATGGGGCGGTTAACCTACAATGAGCAGTTCTTC	CASSMGRLTYNEQFF
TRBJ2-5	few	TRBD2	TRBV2	TGTGCCAGCACTTCGACTAGCGTAAGGGGAGAGACCCAGTACTTC	CASTSTSVRGETQYF
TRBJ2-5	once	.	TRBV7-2	TGTGCCAGCAGCTTAGCAGGATCCCCCGGGACCCAGTACTTC	CASSLAGSPGTQYF
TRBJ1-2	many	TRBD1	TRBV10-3	TGTGCCATCAGTGGGGAGGGGGCGGCTGGCTACACCTTC	CAISGEGAAGYTF
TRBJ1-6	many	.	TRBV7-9	TGTGCCAGCAGTCAGGAGAAACAGCGGCTCGGGTCACCCCTCCACTTT	CASSQEKQRLGSPLHF